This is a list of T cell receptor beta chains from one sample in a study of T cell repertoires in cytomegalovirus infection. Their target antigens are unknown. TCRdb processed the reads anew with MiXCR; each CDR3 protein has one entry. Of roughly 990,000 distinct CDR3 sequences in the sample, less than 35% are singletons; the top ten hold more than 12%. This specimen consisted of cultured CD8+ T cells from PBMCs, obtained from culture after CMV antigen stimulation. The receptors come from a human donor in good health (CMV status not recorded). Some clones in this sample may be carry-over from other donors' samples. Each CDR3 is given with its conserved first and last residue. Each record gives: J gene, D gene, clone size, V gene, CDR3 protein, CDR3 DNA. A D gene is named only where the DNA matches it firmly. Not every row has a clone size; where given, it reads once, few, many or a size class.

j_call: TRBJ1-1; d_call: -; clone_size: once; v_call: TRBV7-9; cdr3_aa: CASSSQGVAFF; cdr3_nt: TGTGCCAGCAGCTCCCAGGGAGTTGCTTTCTTT
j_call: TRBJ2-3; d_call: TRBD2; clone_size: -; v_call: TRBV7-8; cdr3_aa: CASSLGSQRGGRTYTQYF; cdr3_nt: TGTGCCAGCAGCCTAGGTTCCCAGCGGGGGGGACGCACATATACGCAGTATTTT
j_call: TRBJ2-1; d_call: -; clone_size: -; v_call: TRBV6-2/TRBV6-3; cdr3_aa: CASSTMFSDNEQFF; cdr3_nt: TGTGCCAGCAGCACTATGTTTTCGGACAATGAGCAGTTCTTC
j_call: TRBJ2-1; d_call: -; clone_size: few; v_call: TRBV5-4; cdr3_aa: CASTLPGHGVDEQFF; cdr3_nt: TGTGCCAGCACCCTACCCGGACACGGGGTCGATGAGCAGTTCTTC
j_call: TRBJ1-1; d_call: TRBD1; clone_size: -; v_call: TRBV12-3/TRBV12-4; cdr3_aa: CASSFDRGPEAFF; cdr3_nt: TGTGCCAGCAGTTTCGACAGGGGGCCTGAAGCTTTCTTT
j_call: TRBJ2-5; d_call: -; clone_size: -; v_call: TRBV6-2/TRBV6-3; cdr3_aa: CASSYSTLVETQYF; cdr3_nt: TGTGCCAGCAGTTACTCGACGCTAGTGGAGACCCAGTACTTC
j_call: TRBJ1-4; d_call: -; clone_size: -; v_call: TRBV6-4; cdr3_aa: CASSDSNSEKLFF; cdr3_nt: TGTGCCAGCAGTGACTCGAACTCTGAAAAACTGTTTTTT
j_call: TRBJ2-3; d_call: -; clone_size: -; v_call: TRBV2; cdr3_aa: CASSEFEVQGGTDTQYF; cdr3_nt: TGTGCCAGCAGTGAATTTGAAGTGCAGGGGGGGACAGATACGCAGTATTTT
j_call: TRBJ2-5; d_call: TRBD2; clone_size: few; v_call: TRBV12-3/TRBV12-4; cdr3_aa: CASSLAPGLQETQYF; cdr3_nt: TGTGCCAGCAGTTTAGCCCCGGGACTACAAGAGACCCAGTACTTC
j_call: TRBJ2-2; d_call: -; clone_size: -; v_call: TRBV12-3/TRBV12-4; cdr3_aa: CASSKGRGLSGELFF; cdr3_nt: TGTGCCAGCAGTAAGGGTCGGGGCCTTAGCGGGGAGCTGTTTTTT
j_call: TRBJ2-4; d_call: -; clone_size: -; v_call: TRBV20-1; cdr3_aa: CSALEAIQYF; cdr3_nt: TGCAGTGCTCTGGAGGCCATTCAGTACTTC
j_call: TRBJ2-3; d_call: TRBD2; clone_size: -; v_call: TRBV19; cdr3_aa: CASSNDTAGTDTQYF; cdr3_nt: TGTGCCAGTAGTAATGACACAGCGGGGACAGATACGCAGTATTTT
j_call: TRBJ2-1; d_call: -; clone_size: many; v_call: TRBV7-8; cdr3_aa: CASSTLRGVRDNEQFF; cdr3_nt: TGTGCCAGCAGCACCCTTCGGGGTGTCAGGGACAATGAGCAGTTCTTC
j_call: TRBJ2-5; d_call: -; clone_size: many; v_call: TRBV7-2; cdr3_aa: CASSLGRGETQYF; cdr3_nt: TGTGCCAGCAGCTTAGGTAGAGGAGAGACCCAGTACTTC
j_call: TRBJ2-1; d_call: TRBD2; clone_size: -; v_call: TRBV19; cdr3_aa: CASREPASGGNNEQFF; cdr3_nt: TGTGCCAGCCGCGAGCCGGCTAGCGGGGGGAACAATGAGCAGTTCTTC
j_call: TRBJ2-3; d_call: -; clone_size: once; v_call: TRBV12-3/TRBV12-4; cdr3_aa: CASNYGALGDTQYF; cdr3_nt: TGTGCCAGCAATTACGGCGCTTTGGGAGATACGCAGTATTTT
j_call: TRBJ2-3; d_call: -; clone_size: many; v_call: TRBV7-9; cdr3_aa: CASSLVSGYSTDTQYF; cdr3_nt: TGTGCCAGCAGCTTAGTTTCCGGCTACAGCACAGATACGCAGTATTTT
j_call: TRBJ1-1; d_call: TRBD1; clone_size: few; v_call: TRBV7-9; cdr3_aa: CASSLRQGATWDTEAFF; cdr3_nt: TGTGCCAGCAGCTTGAGACAGGGGGCGACATGGGACACTGAAGCTTTCTTT
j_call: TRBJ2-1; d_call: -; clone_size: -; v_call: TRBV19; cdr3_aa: CASSMGVGYEQFF; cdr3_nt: TGTGCCAGTAGTATGGGTGTGGGCTATGAGCAGTTCTTC
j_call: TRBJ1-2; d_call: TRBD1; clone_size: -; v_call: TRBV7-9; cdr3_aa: CASSLGGTGKTF; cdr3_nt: TGTGCCAGCAGCTTAGGTGGGACAGGGAAGACCTTC
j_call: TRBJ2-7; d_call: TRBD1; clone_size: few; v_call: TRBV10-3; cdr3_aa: CAISEDRAPSYEQYF; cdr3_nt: TGTGCCATCAGTGAGGACAGGGCACCCTCCTACGAGCAGTACTTC
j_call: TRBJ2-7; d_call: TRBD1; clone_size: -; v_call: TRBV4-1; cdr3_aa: CAGSQVPGGLADEQYF; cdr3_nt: TGCGCCGGCAGCCAAGTCCCAGGGGGTCTTGCCGACGAGCAGTACTTC
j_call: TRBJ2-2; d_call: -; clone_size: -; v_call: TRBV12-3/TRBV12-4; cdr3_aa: CASSSDGAGELFF; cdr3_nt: TGTGCCAGCAGTTCCGATGGGGCCGGGGAGCTGTTTTTT
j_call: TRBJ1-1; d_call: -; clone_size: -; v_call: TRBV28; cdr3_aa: CASTDILNTEAFF; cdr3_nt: TGTGCCAGCACGGACATTCTGAACACTGAAGCTTTCTTT
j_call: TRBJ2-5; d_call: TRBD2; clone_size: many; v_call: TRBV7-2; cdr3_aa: CASSSPSGPNQETQYF; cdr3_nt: TGTGCCAGCAGCTCCCCTAGCGGTCCTAACCAAGAGACCCAGTACTTC
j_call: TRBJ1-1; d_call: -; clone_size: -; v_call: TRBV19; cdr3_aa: CASRLKLGGTEAFF; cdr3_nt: TGTGCCAGTAGACTTAAGTTGGGGGGTACTGAAGCTTTCTTT
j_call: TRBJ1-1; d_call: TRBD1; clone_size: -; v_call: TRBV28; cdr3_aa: CASSRTGMAEAFF; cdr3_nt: TGTGCCAGCAGCCGGACAGGGATGGCTGAAGCTTTCTTT
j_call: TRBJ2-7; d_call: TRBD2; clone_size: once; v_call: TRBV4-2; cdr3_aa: CASSQDIGGGLYEQYF; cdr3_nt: TGTGCCAGCAGCCAAGATATCGGGGGGGGCCTCTACGAGCAGTACTTC
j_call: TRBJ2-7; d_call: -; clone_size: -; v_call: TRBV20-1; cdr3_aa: CSARSLTLEQYF; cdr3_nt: TGCAGTGCTAGGAGTTTGACGTTAGAGCAGTACTTC
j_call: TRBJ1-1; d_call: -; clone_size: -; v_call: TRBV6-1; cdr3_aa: CASRDTGPEAFF; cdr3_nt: TGTGCCAGCAGGGACACAGGGCCTGAAGCTTTCTTT
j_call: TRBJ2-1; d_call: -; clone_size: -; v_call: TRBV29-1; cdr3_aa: CSADTGLSYNEQFF; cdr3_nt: TGCAGCGCCGATACAGGGTTGTCCTACAATGAGCAGTTCTTC
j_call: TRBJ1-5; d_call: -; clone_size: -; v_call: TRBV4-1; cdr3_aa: CASSQAEGRQPQHF; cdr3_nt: TGCGCCAGCAGCCAAGCGGAGGGAAGGCAGCCCCAGCATTTT
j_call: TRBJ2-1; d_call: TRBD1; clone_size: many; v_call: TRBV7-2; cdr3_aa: CASSMGQGFYNEQFF; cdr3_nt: TGTGCCAGCAGTATGGGACAGGGTTTCTACAATGAGCAGTTCTTC
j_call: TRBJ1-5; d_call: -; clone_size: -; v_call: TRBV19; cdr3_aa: CASSIVAGTQPQHF; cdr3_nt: TGTGCCAGTAGTATTGTGGCAGGAACCCAGCCCCAGCATTTT
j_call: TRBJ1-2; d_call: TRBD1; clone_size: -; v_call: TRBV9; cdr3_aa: CASSNPGTGLLYGYTF; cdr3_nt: TGTGCCAGCAGCAACCCTGGGACAGGCCTTCTGTATGGCTACACCTTC
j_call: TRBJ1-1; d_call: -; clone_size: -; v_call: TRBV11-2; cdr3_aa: CAPMGRDTEAFF; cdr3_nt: TGTGCCCCCATGGGGCGCGACACTGAAGCTTTCTTT
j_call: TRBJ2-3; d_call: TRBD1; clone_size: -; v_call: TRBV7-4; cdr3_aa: CASSLRPGQGRSADTQYF; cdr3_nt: TGTGCCAGCAGCTTACGGCCGGGACAGGGGAGGTCGGCAGATACGCAGTATTTT
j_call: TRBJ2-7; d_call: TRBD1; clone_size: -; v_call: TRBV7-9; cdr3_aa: CASSSRRQGSEQYF; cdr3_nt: TGTGCCAGCAGCTCCCGTCGACAGGGTTCCGAGCAGTACTTC
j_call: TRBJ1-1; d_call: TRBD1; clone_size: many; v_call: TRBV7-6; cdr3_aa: CASSLGRGPMNTEAFF; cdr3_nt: TGTGCCAGCAGCTTGGGCAGGGGGCCTATGAACACTGAAGCTTTCTTT
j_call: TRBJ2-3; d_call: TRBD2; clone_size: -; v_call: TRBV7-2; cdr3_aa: CASSKTSGGGDTQYF; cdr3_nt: TGTGCCAGCAGCAAGACTAGCGGGGGCGGAGATACGCAGTATTTT
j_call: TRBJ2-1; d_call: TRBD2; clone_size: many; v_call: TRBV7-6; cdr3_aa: CASSSSGGAYNEQFF; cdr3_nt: TGTGCCAGCAGCTCTAGCGGGGGGGCCTACAATGAGCAGTTCTTC
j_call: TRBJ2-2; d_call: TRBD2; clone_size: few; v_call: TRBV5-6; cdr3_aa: CASSPPGREGELFF; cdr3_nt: TGTGCCAGCAGCCCCCCGGGGAGGGAAGGGGAGCTGTTTTTT
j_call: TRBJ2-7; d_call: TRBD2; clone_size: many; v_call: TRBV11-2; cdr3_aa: CASSSSGGLSYEQYF; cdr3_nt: TGTGCCAGCAGCTCTAGCGGGGGCCTCTCCTACGAGCAGTACTTC
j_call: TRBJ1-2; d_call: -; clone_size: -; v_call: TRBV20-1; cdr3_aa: CSAYPLQDTNYGYTF; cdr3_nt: TGCAGTGCTTATCCCCTACAGGACACAAACTATGGCTACACCTTC
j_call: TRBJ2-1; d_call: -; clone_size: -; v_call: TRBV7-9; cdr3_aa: CASSLGDRANEQFF; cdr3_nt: TGTGCCAGCAGCTTGGGCGATAGGGCCAATGAGCAGTTCTTC
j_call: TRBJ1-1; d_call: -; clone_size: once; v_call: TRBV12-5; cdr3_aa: CASAASQGAFF; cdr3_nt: TGTGCTAGTGCCGCGTCCCAAGGAGCTTTCTTT